These 32 T cell receptor beta chains were all obtained from the same sample, sequenced in a study of blood T cell repertoires in COVID-19. Profiled with immunoSEQ multiplex PCR; TCRdb holds only in-frame clones, not every one. This repertoire shows approximately 140,000 clones, roughly four fifths found once; its top ten account for more than 1.5%. Sequenced input: peripheral blood. Every receptor here comes from a human donor in a cohort sampled during active COVID-19.

This chain joins TRBV5-4 and TRBJ2-5; weak D call: TRBD2 (7 bases). V was pared by 4 bases and J by 4 bases, with 17 bases between. CDR3 length: 15 amino acids. In germline, CDR1 is SGHNT, CDR2 YYREEE (reference sequence). In DNA form, the CDR3 reads TGTGCCAGCAGCCCCTTGGGGGGGCTAGGAGAGACCCAGTACTTC. This codes for CASSPLGGLGETQYF. Full variable domain (missing parts from reference TRBV5-4 and TRBJ2-5): ETGVTQSPTHLIKTRGQQVTLRCSSQSGHNTVSWYQQALGQGPQFIFQYYREEENGRGNFPPRFSGLQFPNYSSELNVNALELDDSALYLCASSPLGGLGETQYFGPGTRLLVL.

The sample holds one count of this clone. The genes are TRBV19 and TRBJ2-7, with D perhaps matching TRBD1 (7 bases). Trimming shortened V by 2 bases and J by 0 bases, and 17 bases separated the two germline ends. From germline, CDR1 is LNHDA and CDR2 SQIVND (reference sequence). This CDR3 contains 17 residues. The CDR3 nucleotides are TGTGCCAGTAGTATACGGCTTAGGAGGGACAGCTCCTACGAGCAGTACTTC. Its protein product is CASSIRLRRDSSYEQYF.

On this clone itself: A much larger clone differs from this one at a single base, so this may be a read error. The rearrangement uses TRBV27 and TRBJ2-2; D ambiguous. CDR1 and CDR2 (germline): MNHEY, SMNVEV (reference sequence). This CDR3 is built from 12 residues. The germline V and J ends were trimmed by 2 bases and 5 bases, with 3 bases remaining between them. The CDR3 sequence is CASSLQTGELFF. The CDR3 DNA sequence: TGTGCCAGCAGTTTACAGACCGGGGAGCTGTTTTTT.

The rearrangement links TRBV5-1 to TRBJ2-3; D is ambiguous. CDR3 length: 15 residues. Germline V CDR1 and CDR2: SGHRS, YFSETQ. V shed 1 base and J shed 2 bases, with 11 bases lying between them. CDR3 loop: CASSLQIHNTDTQYF. The CDR3 nucleotides are TGCGCCAGCAGCTTGCAGATACATAACACAGATACGCAGTATTTT.

The genes are TRBV30 and TRBJ2-1; tentatively, D is TRBD1 (5 bases). This CDR3 is built from 14 residues. V was pared by 0 bases and J by 9 bases, with 15 bases between. Germline-derived CDR1 and CDR2 are GTSNPN and SVGIG (reference sequence). The CDR3 loop reads CAWSVGLVTGEQFF. DNA for the CDR3: TGTGCCTGGAGTGTGGGGCTTGTTACGGGTGAGCAGTTCTTC.

V is TRBV19 and J is TRBJ2-7; the match to TRBD1 covers 11 bases. Germline CDR1 and CDR2: LNHDA and SQIVND (reference sequence). The CDR3 is 14 amino acids. The junction had 6 bases not matched to a gene; V was cut back by 5 bases and J by 6 bases. CDR3 sequence (DNA): TGTGCCAGTAGTGGACAGGGGGCAACGGGCGAGCAGTACTTC. It specifies CASSGQGATGEQYF.

The CDR3 is CASSLGTGHSKETQYF. The CDR3 DNA reads as TGTGCCAGCAGCTTAGGGACAGGTCATTCTAAAGAGACCCAGTACTTC. The chain links TRBV7-9 to TRBJ2-5; 7 positions agree with TRBD1. This CDR3 is built from 16 residues. J lost 3 bases, V lost 1 base, and 8 bases had no gene match. Per germline, CDR1 SEHNR and CDR2 FQNEAQ (reference sequence). The variable domain in full, with the rest retrieved from reference TRBV7-9 and TRBJ2-5, is DTGVSQNPRHKITKRGQNVTFRCDPISEHNRLYWYRQTLGQGPEFLTYFQNEAQLEKSRLLSDRFSAERPKGSFSTLEIQRTEQGDSAMYLCASSLGTGHSKETQYFGPGTRLLVL.

V and J are TRBV5-1 and TRBJ1-1; D possibly corresponds to TRBD1 (5 bases). The germline V gene encodes CDR1 SGHRS and CDR2 YFSETQ. Trimming removed 2 bases at V and 1 base at J, with 9 bases between. CDR3 length: 14 amino acids. As DNA, the CDR3 is TGCGCCAGCAGCTTCGGGGGGGAGAACACTGAAGCTTTCTTT. It translates to CASSFGGENTEAFF.

The chain employs TRBV7-8 and TRBJ1-1; maybe TRBD1 (5 bases). The CDR3 runs to 15 residues. CDR1 is SGHVS and CDR2 is FQNEAQ in the germline V gene. Trimming left V 8 bases short and J 1 base short, with 17 bases between. In DNA form, the CDR3 reads TGTGCCAGCCATAATCTTGGACAAAGGAACACTGAAGCTTTCTTT. It specifies CASHNLGQRNTEAFF.

This chain joins TRBV24-1 and TRBJ1-2; 7 nucleotides agree with TRBD1. The CDR3 has 16 residues. Germline V lookup: CDR1 KGHDR, CDR2 SFDVKD. V dropped 4 bases and J dropped 6; count of bases not matched to a gene: 13. CDR3 sequence (DNA): TGTGCCACCAGTGACCGAACAGACAGGGCAGTGGATGGCTACACCTTC. Its protein is CATSDRTDRAVDGYTF.

Only one count was recorded for this clone. This CDR3 reads CASSQGRLAGAEETQYF. The CDR3 DNA sequence: TGCGCCAGCAGCCAAGGGCGACTAGCGGGAGCTGAAGAGACCCAGTACTTC. The chain uses TRBV4-1 and TRBJ2-5; 12 nucleotides match TRBD2. The CDR3 length is 17 residues. V shed 1 base, J shed 3 bases, and the junction held 6 bases outside the gene matches. Per the germline V gene, CDR1 is MGHRA and CDR2 is YSYEKL.

The rearrangement uses TRBV6-5 and TRBJ2-6; D is uncertain. The germline V and J ends were trimmed by 5 bases and 4 bases, with 9 bases remaining between them. Germline CDR1 and CDR2: MNHEY and SVGAGI. This CDR3 spans 14 amino acids. CDR3 sequence: CASSQAAGANVLTF. In nucleotides, the CDR3 is TGTGCCAGCAGTCAGGCCGCAGGGGCCAACGTCCTGACTTTC.

This chain joins TRBV30 and TRBJ2-5, with a tentative D call TRBD2 (6 bases). CDR1 and CDR2 (germline): GTSNPN, SVGIG (reference sequence). The CDR3 contains 11 residues. V was pared by 3 bases and J by 5 bases, with 7 bases between. CDR3 nucleotides: TGTGCCTGGAGGGCGGGGGAGACCCAGTACTTC. This translates into CAWRAGETQYF.

J is TRBJ2-2 and V is TRBV2; 13 nucleotides match TRBD2. The germline V gene has CDR1 SNHLY and CDR2 FYNNEI. This CDR3 region has 15 residues. The trim removed 8 bases at V and 6 bases at J, leaving 6 bases unmatched. CDR3 bases: TGTGCCAGCCTCGGACTAGCGGGAGTCGCCGGGGAGCTGTTTTTT. It is translated as CASLGLAGVAGELFF. Drawing the rest from reference TRBV2 and TRBJ2-2, the complete variable domain is EPEVTQTPSHQVTQMGQEVILRCVPISNHLYFYWYRQILGQKVEFLVSFYNNEISEKSEIFDDQFSVERPDGSNFTLKIRSTKLEDSAMYFCASLGLAGVAGELFFGEGSRLTVL.

This clone has only a few counts. This rearrangement joins TRBV5-5 to TRBJ1-3; tentatively, D is TRBD1 (6 bases). The CDR3 runs 17 residues. The V end lost 3 bases, the J end lost 1 base, and 17 bases lay between the germline ends. The germline gives CDR1 SGHKS, CDR2 YYEKEE (reference sequence). Here the CDR3 DNA reads TGTGCCAGCAGCTACCAGACAGGCGTCTTTTCTGGAAACACCATATATTTT. Translated: CASSYQTGVFSGNTIYF. Full variable domain (missing parts from reference TRBV5-5 and TRBJ1-3): DAGVTQSPTHLIKTRGQQVTLRCSPISGHKSVSWYQQVLGQGPQFIFQYYEKEERGRGNFPDRFSARQFPNYSSELNVNALLLGDSALYLCASSYQTGVFSGNTIYFGEGSWLTVV.

The chain uses TRBV7-3 and TRBJ1-1, with 9 nucleotides matching TRBD1. The CDR3 runs 14 residues. Per germline, CDR1 SGHTA and CDR2 FQGTGA. Trimming cost V 5 bases and J 8 bases; bases outside gene matches: 9. CDR3 sequence reads: CASSLYGTGTEAFF. The CDR3, as DNA: TGTGCCAGCAGCCTATACGGGACAGGGACCGAAGCTTTCTTT.

This rearrangement joins TRBV24-1 to TRBJ2-3; D may be TRBD2 (5 bases). The CDR3 is 13 amino acids. The germline CDR1 and CDR2 sequences are KGHDR and SFDVKD. The ends were cut back, 9 bases at V and 5 bases at J, with 14 bases in the middle. The CDR3 DNA reads as TGTGCCACCGGCCTTGGGAGTGTAGATACGCAGTATTTT. Translated: CATGLGSVDTQYF.

V usage is TRBV3-1 (or the pseudogene TRBV3-2) and J usage is TRBJ2-2, with D possibly TRBD2 on 6 matching bases. The germline gives CDR1 LGHDT, CDR2 YNNKEL (reference sequence). This CDR3 spans 15 amino acids. Trimming shortened V by 8 bases and J by 4 bases, and 17 bases separated the two germline ends. CDR3 residues: CASELAGQSTGELFF. CDR3 in DNA: TGTGCCAGCGAACTAGCTGGCCAGAGCACCGGGGAGCTGTTTTTT.

This chain connects TRBV28 to TRBJ2-1, with 13 bases lining up with TRBD2. CDR1 and CDR2 (germline): MDHEN, SYDVKM. V shed 3 bases, J shed 2 bases, and the junction held 4 bases outside the gene matches. CDR3 length: 17 residues. This CDR3 reads CASSFPGTSGTYNEQFF. In DNA, the CDR3 is TGTGCCAGCAGTTTCCCCGGGACTAGCGGGACCTACAATGAGCAGTTCTTC.

This clone was detected once. The chain carries TRBV28 and TRBJ2-6; 7 bases are a match to TRBD2. There are 16 residues in the CDR3. CDR1 and CDR2 (germline): MDHEN, SYDVKM. Unmatched junction bases numbered 4, after V lost 3 bases and J lost 2 bases. CDR3 protein: CASSFGGGAGANVLTF. The CDR3 DNA reads as TGTGCCAGCAGTTTTGGGGGAGGGGCTGGGGCCAACGTCCTGACTTTC.

The chain links TRBV5-6 to TRBJ2-1, with 8 nucleotides matching TRBD2. V was pared by 4 bases and J by 5 bases, with 8 bases of the junction left unmatched. Per the germline V gene, CDR1 is SGHDT and CDR2 is YYEEEE. The CDR3 is made up of 15 amino acids. CDR3 bases: TGTGCCAGCAGCCACCCTACTAGCGGAAACAATGAGCAGTTCTTC. It encodes CASSHPTSGNNEQFF.

The CDR3 DNA is TGTGCCACCAGTGAAGCTGGACTAGCGGGTAACAATGAGCAGTTCTTC. Translating gives CATSEAGLAGNNEQFF. The chain couples TRBV24-1 to TRBJ2-1; the match to TRBD2 covers 11 bases. CDR3 size: 16 residues. The V gene's germline CDR1 is KGHDR and CDR2 SFDVKD. Unmatched junction bases numbered 6, after V lost 4 bases and J lost 5 bases.

The V and J genes are TRBV25-1 and TRBJ2-2; 8 bases map to TRBD1. Germline V CDR1 and CDR2: MGHDK, SYGVNS. This CDR3 has 14 residues. V shed 6 bases, J shed 5 bases, and the junction held 5 bases outside the gene matches. The CDR3 region has the DNA TGTGCCAGCAGGAGGACAGGGAAGACCGGGGAGCTGTTTTTT. Its protein is CASRRTGKTGELFF. The whole variable domain, filled in from reference TRBV25-1 and TRBJ2-2, reads EADIYQTPRYLVIGTGKKITLECSQTMGHDKMYWYQQDPGMELHLIHYSYGVNSTEKGDLSSESTVSRIRTEHFPLTLESARPSHTSQYLCASRRTGKTGELFFGEGSRLTVL.

The chain joins TRBV28 to TRBJ2-3; TRBD2 aligns across 13 bases. V trimming: 4 bases; J trimming: 6 bases; junction bases outside the gene matches: 19. Germline lookup yields CDR1 MDHEN and CDR2 SYDVKM. The CDR3 sequence is 20 residues long. CDR3 protein: CASSSTGGTGLAGEADTQYF. In DNA form, the CDR3 reads TGTGCCAGCAGTTCTACGGGGGGTACCGGACTAGCGGGAGAGGCCGATACGCAGTATTTT. Full variable domain (remainder filled in from reference TRBV28 and TRBJ2-3): DVKVTQSSRYLVKRTGEKVFLECVQDMDHENMFWYRQDPGLGLRLIYFSYDVKMKEKGDIPEGYSVSREKKERFSLILESASTNQTSMYLCASSSTGGTGLAGEADTQYFGPGTRLTVL.

This clone was counted a single time. The CDR3 loop reads CASTPLAAREWFF. Here the CDR3 DNA reads TGTGCCAGCACCCCCCTGGCGGCCCGCGAGTGGTTCTTC. The genes are TRBV2 and TRBJ2-1; unclear D gene. The V gene's germline CDR1 is SNHLY and CDR2 FYNNEI. The V end was cut by 7 bases, the J end by 15 bases, with 22 bases between. This CDR3 spans 13 amino acids.

This clone was seen more than once but under ten times. This chain links TRBV27 with TRBJ2-3; D might be TRBD1 (7 bases). There are 18 residues in the CDR3. The V end was cut by 1 base, the J end by 4 bases, with 21 bases between. Germline values: CDR1 MNHEY, CDR2 SMNVEV (reference sequence). The CDR3 region is CASSLFPIRGENADTQYF. CDR3 nucleotide sequence: TGTGCCAGCAGTTTATTCCCCATCAGGGGGGAGAATGCAGATACGCAGTATTTT.

DNA of the CDR3: TGTGCCAGCAGCCCGGATAGCGGTAGCTCCTACAATGAGCAGTTCTTC. Translating gives CASSPDSGSSYNEQFF. V gene TRBV11-3 combines with J gene TRBJ2-1; the D gene is possibly TRBD2 (6 bases). Between the trimmed V and J ends, which lost 5 bases and 0 bases, there was a span of 14 bases. Per the germline V gene, CDR1 is SGHNT and CDR2 is YENEEA. There are 16 residues in the CDR3.

V is TRBV19 and J is TRBJ2-7; 10 nucleotides line up with TRBD2. CDR1 and CDR2 from the germline V gene are LNHDA and SQIVND (reference sequence). Unmatched junction bases numbered 4, after V lost 3 bases and J lost 2 bases. The CDR3 is 15 amino acids. As DNA, the CDR3 is TGTGCCAGTAGTATGGCTAGCGGGGGACCCTACGAGCAGTACTTC. Translation: CASSMASGGPYEQYF.

The rearrangement uses TRBV9 and TRBJ2-5; 16 bases line up with TRBD2. The CDR3 sequence is 17 residues long. The germline V gene has CDR1 SGDLS and CDR2 YYNGEE. V shed 3 bases, J shed 5 bases, and the junction held 7 bases outside the gene matches. The CDR3 protein is CASSGGLAGGQSETQYF. The CDR3 bases are TGTGCCAGCAGCGGGGGACTAGCGGGAGGGCAATCTGAGACCCAGTACTTC.

This chain uses TRBV3-1 (or the pseudogene TRBV3-2) with TRBJ2-5, with 11 bases aligning to TRBD2. The germline gives CDR1 LGHDT, CDR2 YNNKEL (reference sequence). V dropped 3 bases and J dropped 13; count of bases not matched to a gene: 16. This CDR3 is built from 16 residues. The CDR3, as DNA: TGTGCCAGCAGCCAGAATCCGGGACTAGCGGCTGAGAAAGGGTACTTC. Protein product: CASSQNPGLAAEKGYF.

The chain recombines TRBV7-2 with TRBJ1-4; TRBD1 aligns across 11 bases. Germline values: CDR1 SGHTA, CDR2 FQGNSA. The CDR3 sequence is 16 residues long. J lost 5 bases, V lost 2 bases, and 4 bases had no gene match. The CDR3 region has the DNA TGTGCCAGCAGCTTAAGAGGACAGGGGGCGAATGAAAAACTGTTTTTT. This codes for CASSLRGQGANEKLFF.

The rearrangement uses TRBV27 and TRBJ1-6; 7 bases fit TRBD1. With 2 bases clipped from V and 9 bases from J, the junction kept 10 bases outside the gene matches. Germline V gene sequence: CDR1 MNHEY, CDR2 SMNVEV (reference sequence). The CDR3 loop spans 16 amino acids. The CDR3 DNA reads TGTGCCAGCAGTTTACACCCGGGACAGTCAGGTTCACCCCTCCACTTT. Its translation: CASSLHPGQSGSPLHF.